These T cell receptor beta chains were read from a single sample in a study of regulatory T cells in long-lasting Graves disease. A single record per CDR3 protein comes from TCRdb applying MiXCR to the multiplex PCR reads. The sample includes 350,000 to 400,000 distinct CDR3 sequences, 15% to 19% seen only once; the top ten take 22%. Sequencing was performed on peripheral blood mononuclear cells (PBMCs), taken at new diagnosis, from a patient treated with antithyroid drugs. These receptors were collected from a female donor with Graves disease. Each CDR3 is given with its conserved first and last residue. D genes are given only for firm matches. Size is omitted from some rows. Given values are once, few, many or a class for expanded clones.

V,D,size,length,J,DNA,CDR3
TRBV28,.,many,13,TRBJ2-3,TGTGCCAGCAGTTTATTCCGCGCAGATACGCAGTATTTT,CASSLFRADTQYF
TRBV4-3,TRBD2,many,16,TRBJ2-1,TGCGCCAGCAGCCAAGATCAACTAGCGACTAACAATGAGCAGTTCTTC,CASSQDQLATNNEQFF
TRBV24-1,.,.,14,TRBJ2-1,TGTGCCACCAGTGATCCTTGGCGGACCAATGAGCAGTTCTTC,CATSDPWRTNEQFF
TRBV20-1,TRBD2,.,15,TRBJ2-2,TGCAGTGCCCGCCCAGCGGGAGGGCCAGGCGGGGAGCTGTTTTTT,CSARPAGGPGGELFF
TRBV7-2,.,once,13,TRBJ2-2,TGTGCCAGCAGCTTACAGCGGACCGGGGAGCTGTTTTTT,CASSLQRTGELFF
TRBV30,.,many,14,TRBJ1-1,TGTGCCTGGAAAGGTAATTACCTGAACACTGAAGCTTTCTTT,CAWKGNYLNTEAFF
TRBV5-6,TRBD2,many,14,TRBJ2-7,TGTGCCAGCAGCCTGACTAGCGGGAGAACACCGCAGTACTTC,CASSLTSGRTPQYF
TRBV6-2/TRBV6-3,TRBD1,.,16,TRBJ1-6,TGTGCCAGCAGTTACCCCTCGGGACAGCGTAATTCACCCCTCCACTTT,CASSYPSGQRNSPLHF
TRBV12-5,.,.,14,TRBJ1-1,TGTGCTAGTGGTTCTACCCAGGGGAAAACTGAAGCTTTCTTT,CASGSTQGKTEAFF
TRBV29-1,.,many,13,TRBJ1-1,TGCAGCGTCGCCTCCCCGGGGGGCACTGAAGCTTTCTTT,CSVASPGGTEAFF
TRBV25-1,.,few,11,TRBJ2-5,TGTGCCAGCAGTGAATATGAGACCCAGTACTTC,CASSEYETQYF
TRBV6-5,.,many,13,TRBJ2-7,TGTGCCAGCAGTTACTTAGGAAACCACGAGCAGTACTTC,CASSYLGNHEQYF
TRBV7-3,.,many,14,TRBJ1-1,TGTGCCAGCAGCTTATCCGGGGGGATCACTGAAGCTTTCTTT,CASSLSGGITEAFF
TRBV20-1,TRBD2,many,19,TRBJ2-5,TGCAGTGCTTACCCCAGGGTTAGCGGGAGGGCCCGCTTGAGAGAGACCCAGTACTTC,CSAYPRVSGRARLRETQYF
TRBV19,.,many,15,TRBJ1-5,TGTGCCAGTAGTATCATGCAGAATAGCAATCAGCCCCAGCATTTT,CASSIMQNSNQPQHF
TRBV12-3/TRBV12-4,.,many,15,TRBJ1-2,TGTGCCAGCAGTCCCGGCGGGGGGGCCAACTATGGCTACACCTTC,CASSPGGGANYGYTF
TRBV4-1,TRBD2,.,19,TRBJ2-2,TGCGCCAGCAGCCAAGCCTATGACTTGACTAGCGGGACAACCGGGGAGCTGTTTTTT,CASSQAYDLTSGTTGELFF
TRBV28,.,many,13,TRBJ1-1,TGTGCCAGCAGCCCCGGACACTTAAGTGAAGCTTTCTTT,CASSPGHLSEAFF
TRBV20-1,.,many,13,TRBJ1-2,TGCAGTGCTAATCCCGGGGCTAACTATGGCTACACCTTC,CSANPGANYGYTF
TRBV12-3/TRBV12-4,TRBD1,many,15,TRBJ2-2,TGTGCCAGCAGCGACCAGGGGACAGCTTCCCGGGAGCTGTTTTTT,CASSDQGTASRELFF
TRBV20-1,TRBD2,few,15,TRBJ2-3,TGCAGTGCTAGCCGTACTAGCGGGGGTGTTGATACGCAGTATTTT,CSASRTSGGVDTQYF
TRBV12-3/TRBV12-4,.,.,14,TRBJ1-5,TGTGCCAGCATTCACTGGGGTAGCAATCAGCCCCAGCATTTT,CASIHWGSNQPQHF
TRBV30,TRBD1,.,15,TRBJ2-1,TGTGTCTGGAGTGTACGGGACAGGGAATACAATGAGCAGTTCTTC,CVWSVRDREYNEQFF
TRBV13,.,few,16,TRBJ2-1,TGTGCCAGCAGCACACAATACGGGGACACCTACAATGAGCAGTTCTTC,CASSTQYGDTYNEQFF
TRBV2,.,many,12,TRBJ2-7,TGTGCCAGCAGTGTGGGGGATAGCGAGCAGTACTTC,CASSVGDSEQYF
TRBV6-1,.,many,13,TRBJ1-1,TGTGCCAGCAGTGAGAGTACGGGCACTGAAGCTTTCTTT,CASSESTGTEAFF
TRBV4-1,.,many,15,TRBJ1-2,TGCGCCAGCAGCCAAGCCCAGTCAACTAACTATGGCTACACCTTC,CASSQAQSTNYGYTF
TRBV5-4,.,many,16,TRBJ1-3,TGTGCCAGCAGCTTGGGGCTCCAAGGAACGGGAAACACCATATATTTT,CASSLGLQGTGNTIYF
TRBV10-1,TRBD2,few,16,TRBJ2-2,TGCGCCAGCAGTGAAAACTTAGCGGGAGGATCCGGGGAGCTGTTTTTT,CASSENLAGGSGELFF
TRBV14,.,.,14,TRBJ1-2,TGTGCCAGCAGCCTTTCGTTGGAGGCGGATGGCTACACCTTC,CASSLSLEADGYTF
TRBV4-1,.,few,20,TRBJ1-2,TGCGCCAGCAGCCAAGACGTCGTGAGGGCACAGGGCCGCCTCCACTATGGCTACACCTTC,CASSQDVVRAQGRLHYGYTF
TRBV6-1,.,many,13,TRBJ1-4,TGTGCCAGCAGTACGGATACCCGGGGGCGACTGTTTTTT,CASSTDTRGRLFF
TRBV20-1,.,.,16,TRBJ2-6,TGCAGTGCAAGCCGGACAGCTGGTTCTAGGGCCAACGTCCTGACTTTC,CSASRTAGSRANVLTF
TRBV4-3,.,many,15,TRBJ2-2,TGCGCCAGCAGCCAAGTGACAGGGAGGACCGGGGAGCTGTTTTTT,CASSQVTGRTGELFF
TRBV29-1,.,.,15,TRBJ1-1,TGCAGCGTCCTAAAGGGGCGCGGAATGAACACTGAAGCTTTCTTT,CSVLKGRGMNTEAFF
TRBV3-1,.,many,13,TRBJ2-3,TGTGCCAGCAGCCAAGAAGCCCCAGATACGCAGTATTTT,CASSQEAPDTQYF
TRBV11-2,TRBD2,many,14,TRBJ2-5,TGTGCCAGCAGCTTAAGCGGGGGTATTGAGACCCAGTACTTC,CASSLSGGIETQYF
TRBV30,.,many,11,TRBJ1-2,TGTGCCTGGAGGGGGGGGGGTGGCTACACCTTC,CAWRGGGGYTF
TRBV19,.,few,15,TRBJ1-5,TGTGCCAGTAGCGTCAGTGTCTATAGCAATCAGCCCCAGCATTTT,CASSVSVYSNQPQHF
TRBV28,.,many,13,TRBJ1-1,TGTGCCAGCACCCGAACAGGGTTCGGTGAAGCTTTCTTT,CASTRTGFGEAFF
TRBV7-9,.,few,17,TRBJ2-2,TGTGCCAGCAGCTTACCTGGGTCCCGTACTAACACCGGGGAGCTGTTTTTT,CASSLPGSRTNTGELFF
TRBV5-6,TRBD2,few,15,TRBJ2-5,TGTGCAAGCGGGGGGTGGAGAGAGGGGCGAGAGACCCAGTACTTC,CASGGWREGRETQYF